This passage covers 9 T cell receptor beta chains from one sample sequenced in a study of blood T cell repertoires in COVID-19. Sequencing was performed with immunoSEQ multiplex PCR; in TCRdb, only in-frame clones are kept and a portion is missing. The profile shows about 190,000 clones, roughly 83% of them singletons. The sequenced sample consisted of PBMCs or T cells enriched from blood (not recorded which). The receptors come from a woman in her thirties who had recovered from COVID-19.

J is TRBJ2-1 and V is TRBV7-3; tentative D call: TRBD1 (5 bases). The CDR3 consists of 13 residues. Trimming took 2 bases from V and 9 from J, leaving 11 bases between them. Germline V CDR1 and CDR2: SGHTA, FQGTGA. CDR3 sequence reads: CASSLLGQGEQFF. The CDR3 DNA reads as TGTGCCAGCAGCTTACTGGGGCAGGGTGAGCAGTTCTTC.

This chain joins TRBV6-5 and TRBJ1-2; no clear D. CDR1 MNHEY and CDR2 SVGAGI come from the germline V gene. This CDR3 spans 13 amino acids. Trimming shortened V by 6 bases and J by 4 bases, and 12 bases separated the two germline ends. CDR3: CASRQQLTYGYTF. Written as DNA, the CDR3 is TGTGCCAGCAGACAGCAACTGACCTATGGCTACACCTTC.

V usage is TRBV19 and J usage is TRBJ2-3, with 8 bases that match TRBD2. CDR3 length: 13 amino acids. From germline, CDR1 is LNHDA and CDR2 SQIVND (reference sequence). J gave up 6 bases and V 7 bases, and 6 bases lay outside the gene matches. The CDR3 nucleotides are TGTGCCAGTACCAAGGGCGGGGGGGATACGCAGTATTTT. Its protein is CASTKGGGDTQYF.

This clone was observed a few times. This rearrangement joins TRBV3-1 (or the pseudogene TRBV3-2) to TRBJ2-5; a possible D gene is TRBD2 (6 bases). The CDR3 contains 16 residues. Germline CDR1 and CDR2: LGHDT and YNNKEL (reference sequence). The ends were cut back, 3 bases at V and 0 bases at J, with 14 bases in the middle. The CDR3 protein is CASSHSGRENQETQYF. CDR3 DNA sequence: TGTGCCAGCAGCCATAGCGGAAGGGAAAACCAAGAGACCCAGTACTTC.

The chain combines TRBV12-3 or TRBV12-4 with TRBJ2-3; D might be TRBD1 (5 bases). The germline V and J ends were trimmed by 1 base and 4 bases, with 6 bases remaining between them. CDR3 length: 13 residues. CDR3 region: CASSLGQPDTQYF. CDR3 nucleotides: TGTGCCAGCAGTTTAGGACAGCCAGATACGCAGTATTTT.

The V call is TRBV5-1, the J call TRBJ2-7, with a possible D match to TRBD2 (6 bases). Trimming cost V 0 bases and J 2 bases, with 18 bases left between them. Germline V gives CDR1 SGHRS, CDR2 YFSETQ. The CDR3 length is 17 residues. Here the CDR3 DNA reads TGCGCCAGCAGCTTGGTTAACCTAGCGCAACCTGCCTACGAGCAGTACTTC. It encodes CASSLVNLAQPAYEQYF.

The V and J genes are TRBV19 and TRBJ1-1; D ambiguous. The CDR3 is 13 residues long. The V gene lost 8 bases and the J gene lost 1 base, with 11 bases spanning the gap. The germline V gene encodes CDR1 LNHDA and CDR2 SQIVND (reference sequence). The CDR3 region has the DNA TGTGCCAGTTCAAGTCAGAAGAACACTGAAGCTTTCTTT. This gives the protein CASSSQKNTEAFF.

This chain's CDR3 is CASSSSGGAYNEQFF. CDR3 DNA sequence: TGTGCCAGCAGCAGTAGCGGGGGGGCGTACAATGAGCAGTTCTTC. The chain combines TRBV7-8 with TRBJ2-1; TRBD2 matches 11 bases. The CDR3 extends over 15 amino acids. The germline V gene has CDR1 SGHVS and CDR2 FQNEAQ. Germline trimming cut 5 bases from V and 4 bases from J; bases unmatched to any gene: 4.

The rearrangement links TRBV28 to TRBJ1-1, with TRBD1 matching 7 bases. Trimming took 5 bases from V and 7 from J; bases not matched to a gene: 10. Germline V lookup: CDR1 MDHEN, CDR2 SYDVKM. The CDR3 sequence is 14 residues long. CDR3 sequence (DNA): TGTGCCAGCAGTCTAGTGGTAGGGACAGTTGAAGCTTTCTTT. Translating it yields CASSLVVGTVEAFF.